Here is one TCR beta chain with its context. No antigen is known for it. The entry originates in a study of beta chain features in type 1 diabetes. Study-level points and caveats: The study found moderately but significantly shorter TCRB CDR3s in all four CD4+ subsets of Type 1 diabetes patients.

The sequenced template was cDNA made from the entire isolated RNA. Repertoires were generated with immunoSEQ multiplex PCR, while TCRdb's copy carries only in-frame clones and drops some. This repertoire shows 150,000 to 200,000 clones, 50% to 70% found once; its top ten account for about 0.091%. Every donor provided one heparinised blood draw, which averaged roughly 120 mL. The TCR sequence derives from a young man with type 1 diabetes. The sequenced material came from naive CD4+ T cells from blood.

The CDR3, as DNA: TGTGCCAGCACCTTACTAGCGGGGGGCCGGAATACGCAGTATTTT. It encodes CASTLLAGGRNTQYF. V and J are TRBV2 and TRBJ2-3, with 12 positions matching TRBD2. The CDR3 is made up of 15 amino acids. V gave up 7 bases and J gave up 7 bases; unmatched junction bases: 9. The germline CDR1 and CDR2 sequences are SNHLY and FYNNEI.